This T cell receptor beta chain is drawn from a study of T-cell memory formation after mild COVID-19. This CDR3 has 14 residues. CDR1 and CDR2 (germline): KGHDR, SFDVKD. V was shortened by 4 bases and J by 10 bases, with 16 bases between the two germline ends. MiXCR, applied by TCRdb to the 5' RACE reads, yields one record per CDR3 protein. Among around 140,000 distinct CDR3 sequences, 25% were seen once, and the ten largest hold around 22%. Sequencing input: PBMCs or a T cell subset sorted from them (not recorded which). This TCR derives from an adult woman who had mild COVID-19 (a few samples of this study predate the infection). Cell type and time point are not known. This chain uses TRBV24-1 with TRBJ2-1, with D maybe TRBD2 (5 bases). CDR3 in DNA: TGTGCCACCAGTGACTTACAGACTACCTGGGAGCAGTTCTTC. Translated, it gives CATSDLQTTWEQFF.